This TCR beta chain was obtained from a study of radiation and T cells in renal cell carcinoma. Study-wide points: Top tumor clonotypes rose in blood 2 weeks post-radiation, then contracted.

Time point in this sample: blood 2 weeks post-SBRT. Treatment noted: 15 Gy SBRT to primary tumor, nephrectomy 4 weeks later. Serial blood draws occurred at baseline and 2 and 4 weeks post-SBRT. The tumor was a clear cell renal cell carcinoma. As for this clone: Its antigen is currently unknown.

Germline CDR1 and CDR2: SGHRS and YFSETQ. There are 14 residues in the CDR3. V was clipped by 0 bases and J by 4 bases, with 10 bases between them. Profiling relied on immunoSEQ multiplex PCR, and the TCRdb table lists in-frame clones only, not all of them. The sample carries some 80,000 clones, roughly 85% recorded once. The chain couples TRBV5-1 to TRBJ1-1; possible D gene TRBD1, 5 bases. The source was blood, collected from a patient whose treatment included radiotherapy and nephrectomy. This receptor was taken from a woman in her forties or fifties with renal cell carcinoma. CDR3 amino acids: CASSLDAGSTEAFF. The CDR3 DNA sequence: TGCGCCAGCAGCTTGGATGCAGGGAGCACTGAAGCTTTCTTT.